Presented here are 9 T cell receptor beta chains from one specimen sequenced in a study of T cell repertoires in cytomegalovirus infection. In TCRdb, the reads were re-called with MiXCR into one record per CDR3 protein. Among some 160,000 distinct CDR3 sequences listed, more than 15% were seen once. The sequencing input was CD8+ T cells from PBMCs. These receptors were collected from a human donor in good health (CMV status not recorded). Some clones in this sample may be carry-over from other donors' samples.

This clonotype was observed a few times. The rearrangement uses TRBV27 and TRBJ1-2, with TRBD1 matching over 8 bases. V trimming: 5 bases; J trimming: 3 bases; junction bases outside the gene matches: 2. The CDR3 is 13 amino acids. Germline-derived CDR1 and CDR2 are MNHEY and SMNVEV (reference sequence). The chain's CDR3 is CASSPTGDYGYTF. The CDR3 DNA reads TGTGCCAGCAGTCCGACAGGGGACTATGGCTACACCTTC.

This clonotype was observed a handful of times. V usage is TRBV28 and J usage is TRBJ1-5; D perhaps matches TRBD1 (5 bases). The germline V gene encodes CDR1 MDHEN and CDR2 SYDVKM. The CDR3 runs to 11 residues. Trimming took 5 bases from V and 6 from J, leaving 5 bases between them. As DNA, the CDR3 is TGTGCCAGCAGTGGGGGTCAGCCCCAGCATTTT. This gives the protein CASSGGQPQHF.

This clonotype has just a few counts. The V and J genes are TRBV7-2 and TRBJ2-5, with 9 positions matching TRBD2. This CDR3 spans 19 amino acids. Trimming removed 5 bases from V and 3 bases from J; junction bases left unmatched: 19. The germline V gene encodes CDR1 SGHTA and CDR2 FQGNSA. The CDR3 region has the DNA TGTGCCAGCAGCGTTCTCCGACTAGCGGAACAGCCTCTAAAAGAGACCCAGTACTTC. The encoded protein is CASSVLRLAEQPLKETQYF.

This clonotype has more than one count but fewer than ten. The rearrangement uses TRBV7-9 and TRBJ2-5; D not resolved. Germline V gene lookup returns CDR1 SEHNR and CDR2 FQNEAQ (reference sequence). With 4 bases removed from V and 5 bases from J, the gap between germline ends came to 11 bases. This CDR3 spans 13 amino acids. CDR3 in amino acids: CASSSDYSETQYF. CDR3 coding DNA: TGTGCCAGCAGCTCTGATTACTCGGAGACCCAGTACTTC.

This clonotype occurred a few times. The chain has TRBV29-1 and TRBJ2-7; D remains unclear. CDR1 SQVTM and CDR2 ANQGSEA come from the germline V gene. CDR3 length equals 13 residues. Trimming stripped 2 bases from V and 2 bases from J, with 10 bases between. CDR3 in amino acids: CSVEYGSPYEQYF. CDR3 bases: TGCAGCGTTGAATACGGCAGCCCCTACGAGCAGTACTTC.

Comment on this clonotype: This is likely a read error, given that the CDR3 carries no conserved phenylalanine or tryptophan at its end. The CDR3 DNA reads as TGTGCCAGCAGTTTGAGCGGGGGTTACAATGAGCAGTTCCTC. Its translation: CASSLSGGYNEQFL. The chain combines TRBV12-3 or TRBV12-4 with TRBJ2-1, with TRBD2 matching 8 bases. Trimming at V came to 3 bases and at J to 4 bases, leaving 2 bases not matched to a gene. There are 14 residues in the CDR3.

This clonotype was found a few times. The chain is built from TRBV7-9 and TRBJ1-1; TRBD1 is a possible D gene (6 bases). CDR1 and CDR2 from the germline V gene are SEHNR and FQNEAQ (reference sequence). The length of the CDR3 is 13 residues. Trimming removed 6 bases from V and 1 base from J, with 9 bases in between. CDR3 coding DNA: TGTGCCAGCAGAACGGACAGGAACACTGAAGCTTTCTTT. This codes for CASRTDRNTEAFF.

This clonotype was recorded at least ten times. CDR3 residues: CASSSSNTGELFF. The CDR3 coding sequence is TGTGCCAGCAGCTCCAGCAACACCGGGGAGCTGTTTTTT. This chain uses TRBV7-9 with TRBJ2-2; no firm D call. Germline values: CDR1 SEHNR, CDR2 FQNEAQ (reference sequence). Trimming pared 4 bases from V and 2 bases from J, leaving 5 bases between. The CDR3 loop spans 13 amino acids.

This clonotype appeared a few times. The CDR3 loop is CASSTRGVMNTEAFF. CDR3 in DNA: TGTGCCAGCAGTACCAGGGGGGTAATGAACACTGAAGCTTTCTTT. The chain couples TRBV28 to TRBJ1-1, with 7 bases fitting TRBD1. V lost 5 bases to trimming and J lost 0 bases; unmatched junction nucleotides: 6. The CDR3 contains 15 residues. Germline V gene lookup returns CDR1 MDHEN and CDR2 SYDVKM.